The sequence of this T cell receptor beta chain was determined in a study of blood T cells in healthy people across ages (dated by TCRdb to between 2015 and 2017). Notes on the research overall: In model experiments, template switching captured about one uniquely barcoded TCR beta cDNA molecule for every two T cells. Using deep sequencing normalized with unique cDNA molecular identifiers, the study measured how TCR beta repertoire diversity changes with age. Donors were grouped into four age groups: young (average approximately 16 years), middle-aged (about 40), aged (around 60) and long-lived (about 90). To avoid experimental bias, donors of different ages were distributed randomly across sequencing lanes. For two donors (one aged 18 to 29 and one aged 80 or older), the study analyzed two additional independent replicas of 1 million unique cDNA reads from the same blood draw. Here is what the overall study found, with its caveats: The long-lived group showed more naive CD4+ T cells, fewer expanded clones and increased TCR diversity than the aged group, suggesting age selection. Total diversity estimates from one million sequenced T cells were considered lower bounds and underestimates. Because the CMV infection status of the donors was unknown, age-related changes in expanded clonotypes may potentially have been confounded. Bulk unsorted PBMC profiling prevented conclusive comparison of naive and antigen-experienced compartments. A strong correlation was found between observed TCR beta diversity and the percentage of naive T cells measured by flow cytometry. Observed TCR beta diversity per million T cells fell roughly linearly with age, and a significant reduction was already apparent by age around 40.

Notes on this clonotype: Its antigen is currently not known. No base qualities exist here, and no much larger clone lies one base off it.

The roughly 42 donors, aged about 6 to 95 years, were systemically healthy Caucasian individuals from Russia. Each donor gave around 9.9 milliliters of peripheral blood, collected into EDTA-treated Vacutainer tubes. PBMCs were isolated by Ficoll-Paque density-gradient centrifugation, with at least 7 million obtained per sample. Trizol reagent was used to extract total RNA from PBMCs, with at least 6 micrograms per sample. For every donor, flow cytometry on a PBMC aliquot measured the percentage of naive CD45RAhigh/CD27high T cells. Taken from cysteine to phenylalanine, the CDR3 has 12 residues. Of all the DNA, just the CDR3 is kept, 36 bases in frame from base 1. CDR1 DFQATT and CDR2 SNEGSKA were looked up in the germline V gene (reference sequence). Receptor amplification or capture employed 5' RACE. Sequencing was carried out with an Illumina HiSeq 2500. A second PCR of about 6 to 11 cycles was performed with a sample-barcoded 5' primer and a J-beta primer mix. A unique molecular identifier was introduced onto each TCR beta cDNA molecule by a template-switch 5' adaptor carrying 12 random nucleotides. Each sample yielded at least 2.5 million CDR3-containing paired-end reads. All of the RNA was converted into first-strand cDNA using the Mint cDNA synthesis kit, with a TRBC-specific oligonucleotide serving as the primer. Following uracil-DNA glycosylase treatment, a first 18-cycle PCR with universal primers M1SS and BC2_uni_R was performed on all cDNA. The original pipeline was this. Each sample was normalized by randomly selecting 1 million high-quality reads, each carrying a distinct molecular identifier. Reads with shared molecular identifiers were discarded instead of being binned into consensus sequences. MiTCR, set to a Q25 quality threshold and the strictest error-elimination algorithm, was used for CDR3 identification, clonotype clustering and error correction. Lower-bound total TCR beta diversity was estimated with a nonparametric unseen species model using Euler transformation. In TCRdb, the public reads were trimmed at Q25 with fastp and aligned with MiXCR, with productive beta chains retained. Merged by CDR3 protein, the rows form single entries marked with the most common genes and DNA. TCRdb, not the original authors, processed these V and J calls. The sample includes about 1,400,000 distinct CDR3 sequences, with approximately 59% observed a single time. Clones ranked in the top ten supply roughly 7% of the sample.

This receptor chain uses TRBV20-1 and TRBJ2-5; the D gene may be TRBD1 or TRBD2, since each aligns over 6 bases. Sample: blood. This receptor was obtained from a man younger than 35 in good health. The sequenced DNA is TGCGCCGGTTGGGGGGCCGAAGAGACCCAGTACTTC. This is translated as CAGWGAEETQYF.